The 19 T cell receptor beta chains in this list originate from one sample, sequenced in a study of blood T cells in healthy people across ages. For the second PCR, which ran for about 6 to 12 cycles, a sample-barcoded 5' primer and a J-beta primer mix were used. TCRdb recomputed calls from the 5' RACE reads with MiXCR, one row per CDR3 protein. The table has hundreds of thousands of distinct CDR3 sequences, more than 40% seen once. Sequencing used blood. The receptors were sampled from a man between 60 and 75 years old in good health.

Notes on this clonotype: Given a much more abundant clone one base away, this may be a read error. The V and J genes are TRBV25-1 and TRBJ2-7, with TRBD1 matching over 7 bases. Germline-derived CDR1 and CDR2 are MGHDK and SYGVNS. The junction had 6 bases not matched to a gene; V was cut back by 2 bases and J by 5 bases. This CDR3 has 14 residues. CDR3: CASSESDREDEQYF. CDR3 bases: TGTGCCAGCAGTGAAAGCGACAGGGAAGACGAGCAGTACTTC.

This chain joins TRBV20-1 and TRBJ2-6, with D possibly TRBD1 on 6 matching bases. Looked up from germline, CDR1 is DFQATT and CDR2 is SNEGSKA (reference sequence). V lost 6 bases and J 0 bases, leaving 21 bases between the germline ends. CDR3 size: 18 residues. Written as DNA, the CDR3 is TGCAGTGCCGTCTCGACAGGAGACAGCCTCTCTGGGGCCAACGTCCTGACTTTC. It encodes CSAVSTGDSLSGANVLTF.

This chain connects TRBV27 to TRBJ2-3; D is perhaps TRBD1 (5 bases). This CDR3 contains 14 residues. In germline, CDR1 is MNHEY, CDR2 SMNVEV (reference sequence). Trimming removed 3 bases from V and 0 bases from J, with 7 bases in between. The CDR3 protein is CASSFPGSTDTQYF. The CDR3 nucleotides read TGTGCCAGCAGTTTTCCAGGGAGCACAGATACGCAGTATTTT.

This clonotype was counted ten times or more. The chain combines TRBV7-9 with TRBJ1-1; D is ambiguous. V lost 3 bases and J 4 bases, leaving 12 bases between the germline ends. The CDR3 extends over 14 amino acids. Germline assignment: CDR1 SEHNR and CDR2 FQNEAQ (reference sequence). CDR3 nucleotide sequence: TGTGCCAGCAGCTTTGGGGTGGTGAGCACTGAAGCTTTCTTT. Translated: CASSFGVVSTEAFF.

The J gene is TRBJ1-2, the V gene TRBV9; no firm D call. V dropped 3 bases and J dropped 0 bases, with 12 bases sitting between them. The CDR3 contains 15 residues. Germline V CDR1 and CDR2: SGDLS, YYNGEE. Here the CDR3 reads CASSGSLITNYGYTF. The CDR3, as DNA: TGTGCCAGCAGCGGGAGCCTAATAACTAACTATGGCTACACCTTC. The full variable domain, its missing parts supplied by reference TRBV9 and TRBJ1-2, is DSGVTQTPKHLITATGQRVTLRCSPRSGDLSVYWYQQSLDQGLQFLIQYYNGEERAKGNILERFSAQQFPDLHSELNLSSLELGDSALYFCASSGSLITNYGYTFGSGTRLTVV.

This clonotype was counted only a few times. CDR3 sequence: CSSGRLTDTQYF. For the CDR3, the DNA is TGCAGCTCCGGCAGACTCACAGATACGCAGTATTTT. V is TRBV29-1 and J is TRBJ2-3; no clear D gene. V was pared by 8 bases and J by 2 bases, with 11 bases between. CDR3 length equals 12 residues. In germline, CDR1 is SQVTM, CDR2 ANQGSEA.

There are a few counts of this clonotype. V is TRBV7-2 and J is TRBJ1-2; TRBD1 aligns across 9 bases. The CDR3 extends over 16 amino acids. Per germline, CDR1 SGHTA and CDR2 FQGNSA. Trimming took 1 base from V and 7 from J; bases not matched to a gene: 10. The CDR3 is CASSLGPGQGWGGYTF. The CDR3 nucleotides read TGTGCCAGCAGCTTAGGTCCTGGACAGGGGTGGGGTGGCTACACCTTC.

There are a few counts of this clonotype. J is TRBJ1-2 and V is TRBV7-8; D possibly corresponds to TRBD1 (5 bases). CDR1 is SGHVS, CDR2 FQNEAQ, per germline. The CDR3 has 18 amino acids. Between the trimmed V and J ends, which lost 1 base and 1 base, there was a span of 19 bases. CDR3 residues: CASSLGGGSRARNYGYTF. The CDR3 DNA reads as TGTGCCAGCAGCTTAGGGGGGGGTTCGAGGGCCCGTAACTATGGCTACACCTTC.

The rearrangement uses TRBV7-2 and TRBJ1-3; D not certain. The CDR3 sequence is 14 residues long. In germline, CDR1 is SGHTA, CDR2 FQGNSA. V lost 5 bases and J 9 bases, leaving 17 bases between the germline ends. CDR3 coding DNA: TGTGCCAGCAGCACGGAGCTGATGAGCGGCACCATATATTTT. Encoded protein: CASSTELMSGTIYF.

In this sample, this clonotype turned up a few times. V gene TRBV12-3 or TRBV12-4 combines with J gene TRBJ1-2; TRBD1 might be the D (6 bases). Trimming stripped 6 bases from V and 6 bases from J, with 17 bases between. The CDR3 spans 14 residues. CDR3 sequence (DNA): TGTGCCAGCAGCCAGAAACAGGGAAGGGATGGCTACACCTTC. It encodes CASSQKQGRDGYTF.

The V gene is TRBV29-1, the J gene TRBJ2-7; D is perhaps TRBD2 (5 bases). The DNA end lines up better with TRBJ2-4; the J call may be wrong. This CDR3 has 11 residues. CDR1 and CDR2 from the germline V gene are SQVTM and ANQGSEA. Here the CDR3 DNA reads TGCAGCTCAAGGACCCGGGGCATTCAGTACTTC. Residues: CSSRTRGIQYF.

The chain links TRBV12-3 or TRBV12-4 to TRBJ2-3, with D possibly matching TRBD1 (5 bases). The CDR3 runs to 14 residues. V lost 3 bases to trimming and J lost 1 base, with 8 bases between them. CDR3 residues: CASSFGRGTDTQYF. In DNA form, the CDR3 reads TGTGCCAGCAGTTTTGGCAGGGGCACAGATACGCAGTATTTT.

This clonotype appeared a single time. The V gene is TRBV10-3, the J gene TRBJ2-1, with D tentatively TRBD1 or TRBD2 (5 bases each). V dropped 4 bases and J dropped 2 bases, with 15 bases sitting between them. Germline CDR1 ENHRY, CDR2 SYGVKD. CDR3 size: 16 residues. The CDR3 loop reads CAISGRDGAPYNEQFF. The CDR3 DNA reads as TGTGCCATCAGTGGTCGGGACGGGGCACCCTACAATGAGCAGTTCTTC.

The chain couples TRBV7-9 to TRBJ2-1; D not resolved. The assigned J gene may be wrong: the sequence end matches TRBJ2-7 better. Germline-derived CDR1 and CDR2 are SEHNR and FQNEAQ (reference sequence). The CDR3 covers 13 residues. The CDR3: CASSPSSYNEQYF. For the CDR3, the DNA is TGTGCCAGCAGCCCAAGCTCCTACAATGAGCAGTACTTC.

The chain is built from TRBV6-1 and TRBJ2-7, with D perhaps TRBD2 (5 bases). With 8 bases removed from V and 3 bases from J, the gap between germline ends came to 14 bases. Germline V lookup: CDR1 MNHNS, CDR2 SASEGT. The CDR3 runs to 13 residues. DNA of the CDR3: TGTGCCAGCGGCCGACGGGGAAGCTACGAGCAGTACTTC. As protein: CASGRRGSYEQYF.

The chain has TRBV9 and TRBJ2-5, with TRBD1 matching over 7 bases. Germline loops: CDR1 SGDLS, CDR2 YYNGEE. V lost 1 base to trimming and J lost 2 bases; unmatched junction nucleotides: 5. The CDR3 is made up of 15 amino acids. As DNA, the CDR3 is TGTGCCAGCAGCGTAACCGGGGACAGTCAAGAGACCCAGTACTTC. Its translation is CASSVTGDSQETQYF.

This rearrangement joins TRBV12-3 or TRBV12-4 to TRBJ1-5; 7 bases are shared with TRBD1. The length of the CDR3 is 17 residues. V dropped 5 bases and J dropped 1; count of bases not matched to a gene: 11. Written as DNA, the CDR3 is TGTGCCAGCAGTCCTCACACGGGACAGATCAGCAATCAGCCCCAGCATTTT. Translation gives CASSPHTGQISNQPQHF.

This chain links TRBV27 with TRBJ2-3, with TRBD2 identical over 9 bases. The CDR3 has 14 residues. V was clipped by 7 bases and J by 6 bases; unmatched bases: 8. Germline values: CDR1 MNHEY, CDR2 SMNVEV (reference sequence). The CDR3 protein is CASKFAGGIDTQYF. The CDR3 nucleotides read TGTGCCAGCAAGTTTGCGGGGGGGATTGATACGCAGTATTTT.

For the CDR3, the DNA is TGCGCCAGCAGGGGGGGGTTAAGTACAGATACGCAGTATTTT. It yields the protein CASRGGLSTDTQYF. The V call is TRBV5-1, the J call TRBJ2-3, with 7 nucleotides matching TRBD2. CDR1 SGHRS and CDR2 YFSETQ come from the germline V gene. The CDR3 spans 14 residues. V lost 5 bases, J lost 3 bases, and 6 bases stayed unmatched. Filled out from reference TRBV5-1 and TRBJ2-3, the complete variable domain reads KAGVTQTPRYLIKTRGQQVTLSCSPISGHRSVSWYQQTPGQGLQFLFEYFSETQRNKGNFPGRFSGRQFSNSRSEMNVSTLELGDSALYLCASRGGLSTDTQYFGPGTRLTVL.